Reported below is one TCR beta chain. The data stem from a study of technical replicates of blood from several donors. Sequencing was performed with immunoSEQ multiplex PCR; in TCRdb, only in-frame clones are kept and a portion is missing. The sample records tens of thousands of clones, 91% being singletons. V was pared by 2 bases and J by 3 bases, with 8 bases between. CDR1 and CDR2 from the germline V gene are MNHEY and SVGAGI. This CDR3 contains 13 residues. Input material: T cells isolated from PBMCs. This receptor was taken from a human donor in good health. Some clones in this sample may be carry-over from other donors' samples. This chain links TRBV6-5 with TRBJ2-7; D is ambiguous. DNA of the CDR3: TGTGCCAGCAGTTACCCGTCGGGCTACGAGCAGTACTTC. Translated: CASSYPSGYEQYF.